The TCR beta chain under discussion was sequenced for a study of cytomegalovirus exposure and HLA in healthy donors. Overall study findings and caveats: By a later analysis, the bulk of CMV-associated TCR beta chains appeared HLA-restricted. As immune exposure information, only CMV serostatus was available.

The CDR3 has 15 amino acids. Per germline, CDR1 SGHRS and CDR2 YFSETQ. Trimming removed 0 bases from V and 9 bases from J, with 16 bases in between. Primers for the PCR totalled 60 Vbeta and 13 Jbeta. Only in-frame clones appear in the TCRdb table, and some are missing; sequencing was by immunoSEQ multiplex PCR. The sample has some 100,000 clones; approximately 70% are singletons. A word on this clone: Antigen unknown.

The TCR originated in a young woman in good health and CMV-seropositive. The sequenced material came from PBMCs. V and J are TRBV5-1 and TRBJ2-1, with D tentatively TRBD2 (6 bases). The CDR3 DNA sequence: TGCGCCAGCAGCTTGGGACGGGAGCAGGTAGGTGAGCAGTTCTTC. This encodes CASSLGREQVGEQFF.